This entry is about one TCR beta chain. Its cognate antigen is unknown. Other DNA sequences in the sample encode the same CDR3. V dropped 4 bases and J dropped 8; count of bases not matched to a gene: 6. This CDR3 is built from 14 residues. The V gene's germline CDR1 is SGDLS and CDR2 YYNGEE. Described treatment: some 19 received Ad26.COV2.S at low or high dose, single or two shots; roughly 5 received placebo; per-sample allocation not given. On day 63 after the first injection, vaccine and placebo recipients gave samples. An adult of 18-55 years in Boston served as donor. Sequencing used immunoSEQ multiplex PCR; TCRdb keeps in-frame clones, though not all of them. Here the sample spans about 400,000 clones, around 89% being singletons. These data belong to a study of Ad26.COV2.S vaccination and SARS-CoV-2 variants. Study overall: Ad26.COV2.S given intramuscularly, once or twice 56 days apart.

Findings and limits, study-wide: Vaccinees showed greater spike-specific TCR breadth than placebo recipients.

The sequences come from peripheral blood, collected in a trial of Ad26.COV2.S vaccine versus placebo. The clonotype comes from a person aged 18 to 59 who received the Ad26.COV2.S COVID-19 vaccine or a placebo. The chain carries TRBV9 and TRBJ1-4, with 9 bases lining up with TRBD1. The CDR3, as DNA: TGTGCCAGCAGCCGCACAGGGGGCCAAGAAAAACTGTTTTTT. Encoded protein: CASSRTGGQEKLFF.